This T cell receptor beta chain was identified in a study of blood T cell repertoires in COVID-19. Study background: The United States, Italy and Spain provided the acute and convalescent COVID-19 samples.

Sequencing was performed with immunoSEQ multiplex PCR; in TCRdb, only in-frame clones are kept and a portion is missing. The repertoire has 430,000 or so clones, around nine tenths of them found once; the top ten carry about 2%. The CDR3 totals 16 residues. Trimming cost V 1 base and J 0 bases, with 10 bases left between them. CDR1 is LGHDT and CDR2 is YNNKEL in the germline V gene (reference sequence). Cohort allocation depended upon clinical history that participants reported. The recovered donors of Cohort 3 showed two negative PCRs, clearance, or symptom resolution. The receptor was isolated from a woman between 40 and 50 years old who had recovered from COVID-19. The chain joins TRBV3-1 (or the pseudogene TRBV3-2) to TRBJ2-1; D gene uncertain. The sequencing sample was made of PBMCs or T cells enriched from blood (not recorded which). The DNA for the CDR3 is TGTGCCAGCAGCCAAGTAGTCCTGAGCTCCTACAATGAGCAGTTCTTC. Encoded protein: CASSQVVLSSYNEQFF.